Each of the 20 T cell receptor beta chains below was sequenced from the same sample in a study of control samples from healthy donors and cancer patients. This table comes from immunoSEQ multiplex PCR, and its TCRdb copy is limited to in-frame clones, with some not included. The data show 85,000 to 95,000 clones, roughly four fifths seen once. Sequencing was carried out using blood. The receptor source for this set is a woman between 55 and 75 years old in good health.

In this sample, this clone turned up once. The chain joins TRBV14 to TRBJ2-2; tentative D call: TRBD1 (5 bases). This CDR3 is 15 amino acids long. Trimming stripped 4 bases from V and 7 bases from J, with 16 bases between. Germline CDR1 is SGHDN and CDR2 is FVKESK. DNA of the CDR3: TGTGCCAGCAGCCTAGGGAATCAGGGAATCGGGGAGCTGTTTTTT. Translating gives CASSLGNQGIGELFF.

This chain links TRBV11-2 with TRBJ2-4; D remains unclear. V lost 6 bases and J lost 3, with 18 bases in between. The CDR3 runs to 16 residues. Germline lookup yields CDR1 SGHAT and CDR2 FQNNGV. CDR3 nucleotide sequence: TGTGCCAGCAGATTTCAGAGTTCGAACAGCAAAAACATTCAGTACTTC. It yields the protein CASRFQSSNSKNIQYF.

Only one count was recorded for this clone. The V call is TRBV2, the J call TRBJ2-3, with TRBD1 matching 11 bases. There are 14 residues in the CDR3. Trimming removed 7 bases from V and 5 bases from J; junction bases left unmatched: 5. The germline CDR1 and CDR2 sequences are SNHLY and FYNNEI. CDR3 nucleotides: TGTGCCAGCAACGGACAGGGGGCCGGAGATACGCAGTATTTT. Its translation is CASNGQGAGDTQYF.

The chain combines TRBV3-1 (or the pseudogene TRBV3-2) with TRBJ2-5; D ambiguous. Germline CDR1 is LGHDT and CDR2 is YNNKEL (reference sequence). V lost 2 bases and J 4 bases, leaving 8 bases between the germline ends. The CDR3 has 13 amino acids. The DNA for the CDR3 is TGTGCCAGCAGCCAAAGTGAACTAGAGACCCAGTACTTC. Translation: CASSQSELETQYF.

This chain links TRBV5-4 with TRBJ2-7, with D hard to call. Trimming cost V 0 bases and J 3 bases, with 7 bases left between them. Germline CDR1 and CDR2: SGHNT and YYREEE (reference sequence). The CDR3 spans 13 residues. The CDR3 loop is CASSLGQNYEQYF. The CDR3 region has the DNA TGTGCCAGCAGCTTGGGTCAGAACTACGAGCAGTACTTC.

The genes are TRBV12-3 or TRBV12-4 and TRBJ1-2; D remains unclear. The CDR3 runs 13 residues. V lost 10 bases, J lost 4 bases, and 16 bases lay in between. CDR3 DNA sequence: TGTGCCACCTCTAGCCTTGGACCCTATGGCTACACCTTC. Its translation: CATSSLGPYGYTF.

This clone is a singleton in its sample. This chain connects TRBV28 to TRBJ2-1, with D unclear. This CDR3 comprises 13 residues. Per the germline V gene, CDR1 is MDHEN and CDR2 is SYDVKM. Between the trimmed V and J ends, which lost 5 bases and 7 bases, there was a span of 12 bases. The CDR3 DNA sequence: TGTGCCAGCAGTGCCCCCCCAGGAAATGAGCAGTTCTTC. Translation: CASSAPPGNEQFF.

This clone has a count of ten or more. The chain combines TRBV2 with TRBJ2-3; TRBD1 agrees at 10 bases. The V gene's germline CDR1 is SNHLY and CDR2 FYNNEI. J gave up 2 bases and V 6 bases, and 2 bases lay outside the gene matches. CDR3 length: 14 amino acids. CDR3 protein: CASRGTGVTDTQYF. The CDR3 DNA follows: TGTGCCAGCAGGGGGACAGGGGTCACAGATACGCAGTATTTT.

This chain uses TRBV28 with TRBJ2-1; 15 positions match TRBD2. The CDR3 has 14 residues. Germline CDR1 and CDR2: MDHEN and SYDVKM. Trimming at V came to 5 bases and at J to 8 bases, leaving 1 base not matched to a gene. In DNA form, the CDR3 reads TGTGCCAGCAGTGGACTAGCGGGAGGGGATGAGCAGTTCTTC. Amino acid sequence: CASSGLAGGDEQFF.

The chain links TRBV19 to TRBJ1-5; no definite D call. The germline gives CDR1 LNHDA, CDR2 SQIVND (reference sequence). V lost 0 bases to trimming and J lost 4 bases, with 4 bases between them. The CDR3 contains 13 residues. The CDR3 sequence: CASSIESNQPQHF. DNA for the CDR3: TGTGCCAGTAGTATAGAATCGAATCAGCCCCAGCATTTT.

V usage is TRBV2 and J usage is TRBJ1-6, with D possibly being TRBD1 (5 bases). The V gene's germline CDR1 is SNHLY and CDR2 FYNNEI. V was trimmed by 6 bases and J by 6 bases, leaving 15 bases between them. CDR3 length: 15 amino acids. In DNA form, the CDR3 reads TGTGCCAGCAGAGAGAAAACAGGCCTTAATTCACCCCTCCACTTT. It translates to CASREKTGLNSPLHF. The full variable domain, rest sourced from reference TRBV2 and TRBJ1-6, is EPEVTQTPSHQVTQMGQEVILRCVPISNHLYFYWYRQILGQKVEFLVSFYNNEISEKSEIFDDQFSVERPDGSNFTLKIRSTKLEDSAMYFCASREKTGLNSPLHFGNGTRLTVT.

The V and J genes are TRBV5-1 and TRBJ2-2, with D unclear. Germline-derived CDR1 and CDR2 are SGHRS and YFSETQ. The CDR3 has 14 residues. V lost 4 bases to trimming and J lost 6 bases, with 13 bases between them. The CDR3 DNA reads TGCGCCAGCAGCCCGGAAGGTCCGGCCGGGGAGCTGTTTTTT. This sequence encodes CASSPEGPAGELFF.

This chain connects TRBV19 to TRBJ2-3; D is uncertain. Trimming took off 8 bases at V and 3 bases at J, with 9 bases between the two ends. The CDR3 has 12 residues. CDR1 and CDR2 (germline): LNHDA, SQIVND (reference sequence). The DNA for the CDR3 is TGTGCCAGTTCACAGTTAACAGATACGCAGTATTTT. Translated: CASSQLTDTQYF.

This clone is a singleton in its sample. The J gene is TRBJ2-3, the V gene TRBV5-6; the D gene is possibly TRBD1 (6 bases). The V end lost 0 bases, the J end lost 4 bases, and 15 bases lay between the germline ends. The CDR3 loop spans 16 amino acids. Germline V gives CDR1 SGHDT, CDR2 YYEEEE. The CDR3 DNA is TGTGCCAGCAGCTTGGTACAGGGTTCGGTGCCAGATACGCAGTATTTT. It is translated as CASSLVQGSVPDTQYF.

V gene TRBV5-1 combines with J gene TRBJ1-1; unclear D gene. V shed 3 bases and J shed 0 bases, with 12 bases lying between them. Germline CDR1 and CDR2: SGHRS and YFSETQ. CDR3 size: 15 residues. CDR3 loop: CASSSNPGLNTEAFF. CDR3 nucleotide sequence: TGCGCCAGCAGCTCGAACCCGGGCCTGAACACTGAAGCTTTCTTT.

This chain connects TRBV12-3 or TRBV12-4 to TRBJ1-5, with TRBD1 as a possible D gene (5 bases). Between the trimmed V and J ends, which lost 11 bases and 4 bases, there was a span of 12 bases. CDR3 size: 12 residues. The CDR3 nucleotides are TGTGCCCCCACGGGGGGAAATCAGCCCCAGCATTTT. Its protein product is CAPTGGNQPQHF.

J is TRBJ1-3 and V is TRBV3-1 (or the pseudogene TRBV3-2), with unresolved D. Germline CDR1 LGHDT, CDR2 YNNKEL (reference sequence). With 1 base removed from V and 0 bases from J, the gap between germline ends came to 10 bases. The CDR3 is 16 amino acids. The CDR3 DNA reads TGTGCCAGCAGCCAAGGATCCACCACCTCTGGAAACACCATATATTTT. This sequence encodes CASSQGSTTSGNTIYF.

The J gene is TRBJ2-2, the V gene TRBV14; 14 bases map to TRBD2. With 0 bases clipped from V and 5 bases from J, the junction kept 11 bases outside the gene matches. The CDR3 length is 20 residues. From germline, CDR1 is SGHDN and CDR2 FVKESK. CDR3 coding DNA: TGTGCCAGCAGCCAAGAAAGGCGGTCGGGACTAGCGGGGGATACCGGGGAGCTGTTTTTT. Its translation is CASSQERRSGLAGDTGELFF.

CDR3 residues: CASSLYPSSGNTIYF. The CDR3 DNA reads TGTGCCAGCAGCTTGTATCCCAGCTCTGGAAACACCATATATTTT. V is TRBV5-5 and J is TRBJ1-3; D unclear. CDR3 length: 15 amino acids. The germline gives CDR1 SGHKS, CDR2 YYEKEE (reference sequence). V was cut by 1 base and J by 0 bases, with 8 bases left in between.

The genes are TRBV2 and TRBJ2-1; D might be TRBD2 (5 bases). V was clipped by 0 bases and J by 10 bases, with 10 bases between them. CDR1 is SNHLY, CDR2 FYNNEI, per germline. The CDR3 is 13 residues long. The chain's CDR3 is CASSEARTLEQFF. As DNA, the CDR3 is TGTGCCAGCAGTGAAGCGCGGACTTTGGAGCAGTTCTTC.